Detailed here is one T cell receptor (beta chain). It has no known antigen specificity. Base qualities are not at hand, and no much larger clone is one base apart. These data are taken from a study of T cells in Graves' hyperthyroidism and ophthalmopathy (dated by TCRdb to about 2019). In terms of the full investigation: To identify distinguishing TCR V-J signatures, a discovery cohort of around 100 patients was used, comprising under 45 with Graves' ophthalmopathy and about 59 with stable Graves' hyperthyroidism. The paper reports TCR Vbeta CDR3 sequencing of some 140 peripheral blood samples: some 44 ophthalmopathy, approximately 74 hyperthyroidism and approximately 17 progressor patients. Following sampling, methimazole starting at 30 mg daily was given to hyperthyroidism patients, and high-dose intravenous methylprednisolone was given to ophthalmopathy patients. For training and testing, the roughly 93 patients in the discovery cohort were randomly divided in a 7:3 ratio. Prospective prediction of ophthalmopathy was tested in an independent validation cohort of 18 to 20 hyperthyroidism patients and around 16 patients who later progressed to ophthalmopathy. Thyroid tissue and blood T-cell repertoires from six Graves' hyperthyroidism patients were also compared in the study. Results the study describes overall, beyond this receptor: A model built on a 13 V-J signature distinguished ophthalmopathy from stable hyperthyroidism, reaching around 88% sensitivity and 81% to 83% specificity in cross-validation and 80%/75% in testing. No statistical method was used to set the sample size in advance, and investigators knew the group allocation. During validation, the model predicted progression to ophthalmopathy a median of approximately 6 months ahead of onset, with 70.59% sensitivity and roughly 72% specificity. Blood samples also contained most of the expanded thyroid clonotypes (frequency above 0.001), which suggests that blood repertoires may reflect thyroid immune responses.

CDR1 and CDR2, looked up from the germline V gene, are SNHLY and FYNNEI. V is shortened by 6 bases, J by 2 bases, and the region joining them spans 11 bases. Reading from cysteine to phenylalanine, the CDR3 counts 13 amino acids. CDR3 DNA only is kept here, 39 bases in frame from base 1. TCR beta CDR3 regions were amplified from RNA transcripts. For the first round of RT-PCR on the TCR CDR3, the HTBI primer set was used together with the Qiagen OneStep RT-PCR kit. Libraries were constructed in a second round of multiplex PCR, after which size selection and purification were carried out. Paired-end sequencing of the libraries was performed with 100 bp reads on an Illumina HiSeq2000. The authors processed their data as follows. SOAPnuke was used to process the raw data, throwing out any read that contained adapters or uncalled bases, had a mean Phred below 15, or lacked an exact constant-primer or identifier match. High-quality paired reads were merged with COPE v1.2.5, and unique nucleotide sequences were defined as clonotypes. MiTCR v1.1 was used to align clonotypes to the IMGT TRBV, TRBD and TRBJ reference segments. Only V-J combinations with frequency above 0.0001, covering 99.2% of repertoires, were analysed. A TCS score was defined as the ratio between F50 (clonal expansion) and ExV (chaos), using BLOSUM62-based TCRdist between CDR3 peptides within each V-J. Welch's t-statistics and random forest reduced around 510 V-J features to roughly 13, which were used in a naive Bayes classifier (R e1071). The Morisita-Horn index was used to measure how similar the thyroid and blood repertoires were. TCRdb applied fastp at Q25 and MiXCR to the public reads, then kept only in-frame beta chains. Rows are combined by CDR3 protein, so each entry shows the most common genes and DNA. The V and J calls reflect TCRdb's pipeline rather than the authors' work. The sample table records roughly 49,000 distinct CDR3 sequences; 54% of these occur just once. Of the sample, under 35% falls within the top ten clones.

Stable Graves' hyperthyroidism was defined as no progression to ophthalmopathy during 18 months of follow-up. The hyperthyroidism patients were between 18 and 65 years old and newly diagnosed, with a disease duration of less than 2 months. Any patient with an uncontrolled infection, another autoimmune disease, pregnancy or lactation was excluded. Diagnoses were established on the basis of clinical symptoms, serum thyroxine and TRAb, thyroid ultrasound, and orbital computed tomography. Total RNA was extracted with Trizol reagent, and quality was checked on an Agilent 2100 Bioanalyzer. The specimen sequenced was peripheral blood or thyroid tissue (not recorded which). Here the chain combines TRBV2 and TRBJ2-7, and possibly TRBD1, on 6 matching bases. The sequence was obtained from a man younger than 30 with Graves' hyperthyroidism. The nucleotides read TGTGCCAGCAGGAGACAGGCACCCTACGAGCAGTACTTC. Translated, it gives CASRRQAPYEQYF.